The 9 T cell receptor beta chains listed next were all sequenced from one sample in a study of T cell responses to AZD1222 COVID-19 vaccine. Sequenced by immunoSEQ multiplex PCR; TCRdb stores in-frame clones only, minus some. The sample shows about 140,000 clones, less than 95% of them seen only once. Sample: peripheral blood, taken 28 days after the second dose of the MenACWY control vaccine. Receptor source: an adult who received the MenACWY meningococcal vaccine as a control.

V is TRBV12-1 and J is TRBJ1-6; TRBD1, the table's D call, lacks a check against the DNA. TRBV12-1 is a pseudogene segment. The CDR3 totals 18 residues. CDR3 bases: TGTGCCAGCAGCTTCCTACGAACAGGGTTTGGGTATAATTCACCCCTCCACTTT. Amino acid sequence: CASSFLRTGFGYNSPLHF.

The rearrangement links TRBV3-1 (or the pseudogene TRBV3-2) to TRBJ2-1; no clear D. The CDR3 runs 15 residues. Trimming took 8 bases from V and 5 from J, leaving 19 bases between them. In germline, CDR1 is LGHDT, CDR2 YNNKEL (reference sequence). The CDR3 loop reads CASENGRSHDNEQFF. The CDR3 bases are TGTGCCAGCGAAAATGGAAGGTCCCATGACAATGAGCAGTTCTTC.

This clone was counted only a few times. In nucleotides, the CDR3 is TGTGCCAGCAGCCTGGGACACTTCTACGAGCAGTACTTC. This codes for CASSLGHFYEQYF. The V call is TRBV12-3 or TRBV12-4, the J call TRBJ2-7; possibly TRBD1 for D (6 bases). CDR3 length equals 13 residues. The V and J ends lost 6 bases and 3 bases respectively, with 12 bases between them.

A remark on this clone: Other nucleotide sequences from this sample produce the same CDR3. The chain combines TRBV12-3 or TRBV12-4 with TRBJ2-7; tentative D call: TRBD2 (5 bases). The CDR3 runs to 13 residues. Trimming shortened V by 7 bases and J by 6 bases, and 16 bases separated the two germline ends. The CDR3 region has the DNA TGTGCCAGCACCCTCGGTGAGGGAGTCGAGCAGTACTTC. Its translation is CASTLGEGVEQYF.

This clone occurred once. CDR3 sequence: CASSNRGTSGSGELFF. CDR3 DNA: TGTGCCAGCAGTAATCGGGGGACTAGCGGGAGCGGGGAGCTGTTTTTT. The V and J genes are TRBV28 and TRBJ2-2; 14 bases fit TRBD2. CDR3 size: 16 residues. Germline V lookup: CDR1 MDHEN, CDR2 SYDVKM. The ends lost 5 bases at V and 7 bases at J; junction bases unmatched: 6.

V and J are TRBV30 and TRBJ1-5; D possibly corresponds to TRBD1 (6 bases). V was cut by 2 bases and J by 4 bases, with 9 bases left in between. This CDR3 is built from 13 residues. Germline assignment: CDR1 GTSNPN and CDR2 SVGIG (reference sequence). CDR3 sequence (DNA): TGTGCCTGGAGTCCCACAGGGAATCAGCCCCAGCATTTT. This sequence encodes CAWSPTGNQPQHF.

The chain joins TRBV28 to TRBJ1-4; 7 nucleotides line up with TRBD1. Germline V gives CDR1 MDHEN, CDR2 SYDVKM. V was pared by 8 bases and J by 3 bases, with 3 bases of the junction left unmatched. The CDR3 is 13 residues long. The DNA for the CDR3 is TGTGCCAGCCAGGGGGAAGCTAATGAAAAACTGTTTTTT. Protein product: CASQGEANEKLFF.

CDR3 nucleotide sequence: TGTGCCAGCAGTGTAGCTAGTCGTCACCATGAGCAGTTCTTC. The encoded protein is CASSVASRHHEQFF. The V call is TRBV6-1, the J call TRBJ2-1; no reliable D call. The CDR3 has 14 residues. Trimming took 4 bases from V and 8 from J, leaving 15 bases between them. Germline loops: CDR1 MNHNS, CDR2 SASEGT.

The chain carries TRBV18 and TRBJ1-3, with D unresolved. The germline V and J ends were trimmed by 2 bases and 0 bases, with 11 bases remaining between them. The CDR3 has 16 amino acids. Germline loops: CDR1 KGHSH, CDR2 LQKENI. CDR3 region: CASSPGQTSSGNTIYF. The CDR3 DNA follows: TGTGCCAGCTCACCAGGCCAGACGAGCTCTGGAAACACCATATATTTT.